These 13 T cell receptor beta chains share one sample of origin, sequenced in a study of blood T cell repertoires in COVID-19 (TCRdb year 2020). The library was generated by the immunoSEQ multiplex PCR assay. What TCRdb holds here is the immuneACCESS table cut down to in-frame rearrangements. Part of the clones is not present; checked against another copy, under half of the missing clones reflect an unresolved V gene, and the others are unexplained. Within this sample are more than 150,000 clones, with around 80% of them counted one time only. The ten biggest clones cover over 13% of the sample. Sequencing was performed on PBMCs or T cells enriched from blood (not recorded which). The receptors originated from a man aged 60-69 years who had been exposed to COVID-19.

The chain combines TRBV19 with TRBJ1-5; 8 positions match TRBD1. The CDR3 is 14 residues long. Germline V CDR1 and CDR2: LNHDA, SQIVND (reference sequence). The trim removed 9 bases at V and 6 bases at J, leaving 10 bases unmatched. The CDR3 coding sequence is TGTGCCAGCAGTGGACAGGGAGGGACTCAGCCCCAGCATTTT. As protein: CASSGQGGTQPQHF.

The table lists this clone with a few counts. The chain combines TRBV11-1 with TRBJ2-2; TRBD1 matches at 8 bases. Germline trimming cut 4 bases from V and 1 base from J; bases unmatched to any gene: 2. This CDR3 region has 15 residues. Germline V gives CDR1 SGHAT, CDR2 FQDESV (reference sequence). In DNA form, the CDR3 reads TGTGCCAGCAGCTCCGGGACAGGGAACACCGGGGAGCTGTTTTTT. As protein: CASSSGTGNTGELFF. The entire variable domain, with the rest obtained from reference TRBV11-1 and TRBJ2-2, is as follows: EAEVAQSPRYKITEKSQAVAFWCDPISGHATLYWYRQILGQGPELLVQFQDESVVDDSQLPKDRFSAERLKGVDSTLKIQPAELGDSAMYLCASSSGTGNTGELFFGEGSRLTVL.

The chain recombines TRBV6-5 with TRBJ1-6, with 11 bases identical to TRBD1. This CDR3 is built from 15 residues. CDR1 is MNHEY, CDR2 SVGAGI, per germline. J lost 11 bases, V lost 6 bases, and 9 bases had no gene match. CDR3 coding DNA: TGTGCCAGCAGCGACAGAGGGACAGGGGGTCCACCCCTCCACTTT. Protein: CASSDRGTGGPPLHF.

The chain joins TRBV7-9 to TRBJ2-6; 7 bases match TRBD2. CDR3 length: 17 amino acids. CDR1 is SEHNR, CDR2 FQNEAQ, per germline (reference sequence). With V trimmed by 5 bases and J by 1 base, 8 bases remained unmatched. The CDR3 DNA follows: TGTGCCAGCAGCAAGTGGGGCGGGAGATCTGGGGCCAACGTCCTGACTTTC. This codes for CASSKWGGRSGANVLTF. Based on the CDR3 plus reference TRBV7-9 and TRBJ2-6, the full variable domain is DTGVSQNPRHKITKRGQNVTFRCDPISEHNRLYWYRQTLGQGPEFLTYFQNEAQLEKSRLLSDRFSAERPKGSFSTLEIQRTEQGDSAMYLCASSKWGGRSGANVLTFGAGSRLTVL.

This clone was observed a few times. The chain joins TRBV10-3 to TRBJ2-7; D gene unclear. V dropped 7 bases and J dropped 1 base, with 14 bases sitting between them. Germline V lookup: CDR1 ENHRY, CDR2 SYGVKD. CDR3 size: 14 residues. The CDR3 reads CAITRVEDSYEQYF. The CDR3 DNA is TGTGCCATCACCCGAGTTGAGGATTCCTACGAGCAGTACTTC.

This clone came up many times. The chain carries TRBV6-4 and TRBJ2-1, with TRBD2 identical over 14 bases. The CDR3 extends over 16 amino acids. Germline CDR1 MRHNA, CDR2 SNTAGT. V lost 4 bases and J lost 7; bases outside the gene matches: 6. Written as DNA, the CDR3 is TGTGCCAGCAGTGTTGGGACTAGCGGGAGAATGAATGAGCAGTTCTTC. It yields the protein CASSVGTSGRMNEQFF.

The rearrangement joins TRBV2 to TRBJ1-4; D is unresolved. Germline V gene sequence: CDR1 SNHLY, CDR2 FYNNEI. The CDR3 spans 13 residues. Trimming cost V 4 bases and J 2 bases, with 5 bases left between them. The DNA of the CDR3 is TGTGCCAGCAGTGCGGGTACTAATGAAAAACTGTTTTTT. It yields the protein CASSAGTNEKLFF.

The chain carries TRBV9 and TRBJ2-3, with 9 bases matching TRBD1. Germline V lookup: CDR1 SGDLS, CDR2 YYNGEE. The CDR3 spans 15 residues. After removal of 2 bases from V and 5 bases from J, the junction contained 6 bases not matched to a gene. The CDR3: CASSVTQGAGDTQYF. In DNA form, the CDR3 reads TGTGCCAGCAGCGTCACACAGGGGGCGGGAGATACGCAGTATTTT. The full variable domain, with the rest looked up from reference TRBV9 and TRBJ2-3, is DSGVTQTPKHLITATGQRVTLRCSPRSGDLSVYWYQQSLDQGLQFLIQYYNGEERAKGNILERFSAQQFPDLHSELNLSSLELGDSALYFCASSVTQGAGDTQYFGPGTRLTVL.

V gene TRBV28 combines with J gene TRBJ1-5, with 7 bases identical to TRBD1. Germline loops: CDR1 MDHEN, CDR2 SYDVKM. V gave up 5 bases and J gave up 3 bases; unmatched junction bases: 7. The CDR3 runs 15 residues. The CDR3 loop is CASSGETGNNQPQHF. The CDR3 DNA sequence: TGTGCCAGCAGTGGGGAGACAGGGAACAATCAGCCCCAGCATTTT.

The chain recombines TRBV2 with TRBJ1-1; weak D call: TRBD1 (6 bases). The V gene's germline CDR1 is SNHLY and CDR2 FYNNEI. The CDR3 runs to 11 residues. V was pared by 7 bases and J by 8 bases, with 11 bases between. CDR3 sequence (DNA): TGTGCCAGCACCCGAACAGGGGAAGCTTTCTTT. It codes for CASTRTGEAFF. Full variable domain (remainder filled in from reference TRBV2 and TRBJ1-1): EPEVTQTPSHQVTQMGQEVILRCVPISNHLYFYWYRQILGQKVEFLVSFYNNEISEKSEIFDDQFSVERPDGSNFTLKIRSTKLEDSAMYFCASTRTGEAFFGQGTRLTVV.

The genes are TRBV30 and TRBJ2-1, with TRBD1 matching over 9 bases. This CDR3 is built from 19 residues. V lost 4 bases, J lost 1 base, and 17 bases stayed unmatched. Germline CDR1 is GTSNPN and CDR2 is SVGIG (reference sequence). CDR3 region: CAWKADSIRDRESYNEQFF. CDR3 sequence (DNA): TGTGCCTGGAAAGCAGACTCAATTCGGGACAGGGAATCCTACAATGAGCAGTTCTTC.

J is TRBJ1-2 and V is TRBV5-4; no clear D gene. V lost 0 bases to trimming and J lost 5 bases, with 8 bases between them. Germline CDR1 and CDR2: SGHNT and YYREEE (reference sequence). There are 13 residues in the CDR3. CDR3 sequence: CASSLDSTYGYTF. As DNA, the CDR3 is TGTGCCAGCAGCTTGGACAGCACTTATGGCTACACCTTC.

The V and J genes are TRBV10-1 and TRBJ1-5, with unresolved D. The CDR3 spans 17 residues. The germline V gene encodes CDR1 WNHNN and CDR2 SYGVQD (reference sequence). V shed 0 bases and J shed 3 bases, with 15 bases lying between them. This chain's CDR3 is CASSESRLRYYNQPQHF. The CDR3 DNA follows: TGCGCCAGCAGTGAGTCGCGGCTCCGTTATTACAATCAGCCCCAGCATTTT.